Listed here are 12 T cell receptor beta chains from one sample, sequenced in a study of blood T cell repertoires in COVID-19. Sequencing used immunoSEQ multiplex PCR; TCRdb keeps in-frame clones, though not all of them. The sample includes roughly 150,000 clones, 75% to 90% of them seen just once. Source material: peripheral blood. These receptors all stem from a woman older than 75 with acute or convalescent COVID-19.

J is TRBJ2-2 and V is TRBV15; possible D gene TRBD2, 5 bases. From germline, CDR1 is LNHNV and CDR2 YYDKDF (reference sequence). V shed 0 bases and J shed 0 bases, with 11 bases lying between them. The CDR3 totals 17 residues. The CDR3 loop reads CATSRDYGRSNTGELFF. The CDR3 nucleotides are TGTGCCACCAGCAGAGATTATGGGAGATCGAACACCGGGGAGCTGTTTTTT. Looking up the rest from reference TRBV15 and TRBJ2-2 gives the full variable domain: DAMVIQNPRYQVTQFGKPVTLSCSQTLNHNVMYWYQQKSSQAPKLLFHYYDKDFNNEADTPDNFQSRRPNTSFCFLDIRSPGLGDTAMYLCATSRDYGRSNTGELFFGEGSRLTVL.

The chain combines TRBV11-1 with TRBJ2-1, with TRBD1 matching over 8 bases. The CDR3 length is 15 residues. V lost 2 bases, J lost 9 bases, and 9 bases stayed unmatched. CDR1 SGHAT and CDR2 FQDESV come from the germline V gene (reference sequence). The CDR3 loop is CASSLKGTGDVEQFF. CDR3 DNA sequence: TGTGCCAGCAGCTTAAAGGGGACAGGTGACGTTGAGCAGTTCTTC.

The chain uses TRBV7-9 and TRBJ1-2; D gene uncertain. This CDR3 is built from 14 residues. With 4 bases removed from V and 7 bases from J, the gap between germline ends came to 16 bases. Germline CDR1 and CDR2: SEHNR and FQNEAQ (reference sequence). The CDR3: CASSYRTGVGGYTF. CDR3 sequence (DNA): TGTGCCAGCAGCTATCGGACGGGAGTGGGTGGCTACACCTTC.

The gene calls are TRBV3-1 (or the pseudogene TRBV3-2) and TRBJ2-7; D is possibly TRBD2 (7 bases). Germline CDR1 LGHDT, CDR2 YNNKEL (reference sequence). V was trimmed by 0 bases and J by 0 bases, leaving 9 bases between them. The CDR3 is 15 amino acids. In DNA, the CDR3 is TGTGCCAGCAGCCAAGAAGGGGGGGACTCCTACGAGCAGTACTTC. Its translation is CASSQEGGDSYEQYF.

The chain combines TRBV7-2 with TRBJ1-5; D might be TRBD1 (6 bases). Germline V gives CDR1 SGHTA, CDR2 FQGNSA. V gave up 5 bases and J gave up 8 bases, with 16 bases separating them. CDR3 length equals 14 residues. The chain's CDR3 is CASSAYRESEPQHF. The CDR3 nucleotides are TGTGCCAGCAGCGCTTACAGGGAATCCGAGCCCCAGCATTTT.

The chain employs TRBV7-3 and TRBJ1-3; D gene unclear. CDR3 length: 14 residues. V gave up 3 bases and J gave up 0 bases, with 6 bases separating them. Germline V CDR1 and CDR2: SGHTA, FQGTGA. The CDR3 here is CASSLGISGNTIYF. The CDR3 DNA is TGTGCCAGCAGCTTGGGCATCTCTGGAAACACCATATATTTT.

The chain is built from TRBV5-4 and TRBJ2-7; 8 nucleotides agree with TRBD1. CDR1 and CDR2 from the germline V gene are SGHNT and YYREEE (reference sequence). The CDR3 spans 16 residues. Losses at the gene ends were 0 bases for V and 4 bases for J; bases not matched to a gene: 9. The CDR3 is CASSLGAGGAGYEQYF. DNA for the CDR3: TGTGCCAGCAGCTTGGGGGCAGGGGGCGCGGGATACGAGCAGTACTTC.

This chain uses TRBV7-2 with TRBJ2-7; 10 bases are shared with TRBD2. The V and J ends lost 5 bases and 0 bases, in that order; junction bases with no gene match: 16. Germline V lookup: CDR1 SGHTA, CDR2 FQGNSA. The CDR3 is 19 amino acids. The CDR3 loop is CASSARPPGLASSSYEQYF. DNA of the CDR3: TGTGCCAGCAGCGCCCGACCGCCGGGACTAGCGTCGAGCTCCTACGAGCAGTACTTC.

This clone appeared once. The CDR3 nucleotides read TGTGCCAGCAGTCTAACCTGGACAGCCCCGCGTGGCTACACCTTC. Translation: CASSLTWTAPRGYTF. The rearrangement joins TRBV27 to TRBJ1-2, with a tentative D call TRBD1 (6 bases). This CDR3 has 15 residues. The ends were cut back, 5 bases at V and 7 bases at J, with 20 bases in the middle. Germline-derived CDR1 and CDR2 are MNHEY and SMNVEV (reference sequence).

The chain uses TRBV14 and TRBJ1-1, with a possible D match to TRBD1 (6 bases). The CDR3 has 12 amino acids. From germline, CDR1 is SGHDN and CDR2 FVKESK. The V end lost 4 bases, the J end lost 8 bases, and 11 bases lay between the germline ends. CDR3 amino acids: CASSLGTLEAFF. In nucleotides, the CDR3 is TGTGCCAGCAGCCTCGGGACATTGGAAGCTTTCTTT.

The chain joins TRBV11-2 to TRBJ2-6, with a tentative D call TRBD2 (6 bases). Germline V CDR1 and CDR2: SGHAT, FQNNGV. The CDR3 totals 17 residues. The V gene lost 6 bases and the J gene lost 0 bases, with 15 bases spanning the gap. The CDR3 DNA is TGTGCCAGCAGTTCACTAGCCCCGAGCTCTGGGGCCAACGTCCTGACTTTC. It encodes CASSSLAPSSGANVLTF.

This chain joins TRBV15 and TRBJ1-3; TRBD1 might be the D (6 bases). V lost 3 bases, J lost 2 bases, and 20 bases lay in between. CDR1 and CDR2 from the germline V gene are LNHNV and YYDKDF (reference sequence). The CDR3 spans 18 residues. The CDR3 nucleotides read TGTGCCACCAGCAGTTACCTCGAGGGGGGGGAAACTGGAAACACCATATATTTT. Translation gives CATSSYLEGGETGNTIYF.